Following are 27 T cell receptor beta chains from one sample sequenced in a study of long-term antiretroviral therapy in people with HIV. The run of the v3.0 immunoSEQ assay was at survey level. Some clones are missing from TCRdb's copy, which holds only in-frame ones; the method was immunoSEQ multiplex PCR. Of about 24,000 clones in the sample, 65% to 90% were seen once. Sequences were derived from unsorted PBMCs, sampled 3 years after starting antiretroviral therapy. The receptors shown here come from a middle-aged man with HIV.

The V gene is TRBV7-2, the J gene TRBJ2-5; a possible D gene is TRBD1 (5 bases). Trimming removed 1 base from V and 5 bases from J, with 8 bases in between. Germline V gene sequence: CDR1 SGHTA, CDR2 FQGNSA. The CDR3 is 13 residues long. CDR3: CASSLVGQETQYF. The CDR3 DNA reads TGTGCCAGCAGCTTAGTGGGGCAGGAGACCCAGTACTTC.

The V gene is TRBV5-5, the J gene TRBJ1-5, with 7 bases identical to TRBD1. The V gene's germline CDR1 is SGHKS and CDR2 YYEKEE (reference sequence). The CDR3 spans 14 residues. Trimming removed 0 bases from V and 6 bases from J; junction bases left unmatched: 3. The CDR3 bases are TGTGCCAGCAGCTTGGGGGCAGGGGGTCAGCCCCAGCATTTT. Translated: CASSLGAGGQPQHF.

This clone was seen more than once but under ten times. The CDR3 here is CASSLTFTGELFF. As DNA, the CDR3 is TGTGCCAGCAGTTTAACGTTCACCGGGGAGCTGTTTTTT. This sequence joins TRBV27 and TRBJ2-2; unclear D gene. This CDR3 region has 13 residues. Trimming shortened V by 2 bases and J by 4 bases, and 5 bases separated the two germline ends. Germline values: CDR1 MNHEY, CDR2 SMNVEV (reference sequence).

The count of this clone is one. J is TRBJ2-2 and V is TRBV7-6; 15 bases map to TRBD2. After removal of 4 bases from V and 4 bases from J, the junction contained 7 bases not matched to a gene. CDR1 SGHVS and CDR2 FNYEAQ come from the germline V gene. This CDR3 has 18 residues. CDR3 in amino acids: CASSSGLAGGPSTGELFF. CDR3 coding DNA: TGTGCCAGCAGCTCAGGACTAGCGGGAGGGCCGAGCACCGGGGAGCTGTTTTTT.

In its sample, this clone was seen a few times. The chain recombines TRBV2 with TRBJ2-7, with unresolved D. V was cut by 6 bases and J by 0 bases, with 9 bases left in between. The germline V gene encodes CDR1 SNHLY and CDR2 FYNNEI. This CDR3 is 13 amino acids long. CDR3 bases: TGTGCCAGCAGCGCCGAAATCTCCTACGAGCAGTACTTC. Protein product: CASSAEISYEQYF.

V gene TRBV5-4 combines with J gene TRBJ2-3, with a possible D match to TRBD2 (5 bases). Germline CDR1 reads SGHNT; CDR2 reads YYREEE (reference sequence). CDR3 length: 17 residues. The V gene lost 0 bases and the J gene lost 0 bases, with 14 bases spanning the gap. The CDR3 reads CASSLVGVRRSTDTQYF. The DNA for the CDR3 is TGTGCCAGCAGCTTGGTCGGGGTTCGGCGTAGCACAGATACGCAGTATTTT. The complete variable domain, with remaining parts taken from reference TRBV5-4 and TRBJ2-3, reads ETGVTQSPTHLIKTRGQQVTLRCSSQSGHNTVSWYQQALGQGPQFIFQYYREEENGRGNFPPRFSGLQFPNYSSELNVNALELDDSALYLCASSLVGVRRSTDTQYFGPGTRLTVL.

The V and J genes are TRBV7-8 and TRBJ2-7, with 7 bases lining up with TRBD2. Per germline, CDR1 SGHVS and CDR2 FQNEAQ. J gave up 1 base and V 5 bases, and 14 bases lay outside the gene matches. The CDR3 loop spans 17 amino acids. The CDR3 spells CASSAPETSSSSYEQYF. Here the CDR3 DNA reads TGTGCCAGCAGCGCCCCCGAGACTAGCTCCAGTTCCTACGAGCAGTACTTC.

V and J are TRBV19 and TRBJ2-2; 10 bases are shared with TRBD1. The germline V gene encodes CDR1 LNHDA and CDR2 SQIVND (reference sequence). Trimming took 4 bases from V and 7 from J; bases not matched to a gene: 6. This CDR3 is built from 15 residues. CDR3: CASSTGQGGIGELFF. CDR3 bases: TGTGCCAGTAGTACCGGACAGGGGGGGATCGGGGAGCTGTTTTTT.

This rearrangement joins TRBV29-1 to TRBJ1-3; 7 positions match TRBD1. Germline-derived CDR1 and CDR2 are SQVTM and ANQGSEA. There are 16 residues in the CDR3. With V trimmed by 6 bases and J by 1 base, 12 bases remained unmatched. The CDR3 DNA is TGCAGCGTCCGGGACAGCCAGTATCTTTCTGGAAACACCATATATTTT. Its protein is CSVRDSQYLSGNTIYF.

On this clone itself: Other DNA sequences in this specimen translate into the identical CDR3. The J gene is TRBJ1-1, the V gene TRBV18; maybe TRBD1 (5 bases). The germline V gene encodes CDR1 KGHSH and CDR2 LQKENI. Trimming left V 2 bases short and J 2 bases short, with 18 bases between. CDR3 length: 17 residues. The CDR3 DNA reads TGTGCCAGCTCACCAGGCAGCGTGGGGCAGTTAAACACTGAAGCTTTCTTT. It translates to CASSPGSVGQLNTEAFF.

The sample holds a few counts of this clone. The chain carries TRBV6-1 and TRBJ1-2; D unclear. Trimming pared 3 bases from V and 1 base from J, leaving 3 bases between. This CDR3 spans 12 amino acids. Germline CDR1 MNHNS, CDR2 SASEGT. This CDR3 reads CASSDSNYGYTF. The DNA of the CDR3 is TGTGCCAGCAGTGACAGTAACTATGGCTACACCTTC.

This chain links TRBV19 with TRBJ2-2; TRBD2 aligns across 10 bases. This CDR3 is 15 amino acids long. Germline CDR1 LNHDA, CDR2 SQIVND (reference sequence). The trim removed 7 bases at V and 4 bases at J, leaving 6 bases unmatched. CDR3 residues: CASTPAGGFTGELFF. The CDR3 DNA reads as TGTGCCAGTACTCCAGCGGGGGGGTTCACCGGGGAGCTGTTTTTT.

V and J are TRBV30 and TRBJ2-7; D is unclear. Germline values: CDR1 GTSNPN, CDR2 SVGIG (reference sequence). Deletions cut 2 bases from V and 3 bases from J, with 8 bases between. The CDR3 runs 12 residues. The DNA for the CDR3 is TGTGCCTGGAGTCCGACGGACTACGAGCAGTACTTC. Translated, it gives CAWSPTDYEQYF.

This clone turned up a few times. V and J are TRBV7-9 and TRBJ1-2; D gene ambiguous. The CDR3 is 12 amino acids. The germline gives CDR1 SEHNR, CDR2 FQNEAQ (reference sequence). The V and J ends lost 1 base and 8 bases respectively, with 8 bases between them. DNA for the CDR3: TGTGCCAGCAGCTTAGTACGGGAAGGCTACACCTTC. Its translation is CASSLVREGYTF.

The J gene is TRBJ2-1, the V gene TRBV5-4; 9 positions agree with TRBD1. Germline CDR1 is SGHNT and CDR2 is YYREEE (reference sequence). J was trimmed by 4 bases and V by 0 bases; bases with no gene match: 2. The CDR3 loop spans 15 amino acids. In nucleotides, the CDR3 is TGTGCCAGCAGCTTGGACAGGGGGCCTTACAATGAGCAGTTCTTC. Residues: CASSLDRGPYNEQFF.

This rearrangement joins TRBV29-1 to TRBJ1-2, with a weak D call TRBD1 (5 bases). Germline V gene sequence: CDR1 SQVTM, CDR2 ANQGSEA. The CDR3 extends over 13 amino acids. V dropped 6 bases and J dropped 4 bases, with 15 bases sitting between them. The CDR3 DNA sequence: TGCAGCGTAGGCTCCGGGACTGCCTATGGCTACACCTTC. As protein: CSVGSGTAYGYTF.

The V call is TRBV11-3, the J call TRBJ1-2, with D tentatively TRBD1 (5 bases). Germline-derived CDR1 and CDR2 are SGHNT and YENEEA. The CDR3 consists of 18 residues. V dropped 5 bases and J dropped 4 bases, with 26 bases sitting between them. CDR3 bases: TGTGCCAGCAGCCCCAGGTCCGGGGCCCACAGCGAACTCTATGGCTACACCTTC. Protein: CASSPRSGAHSELYGYTF.

The chain has TRBV7-8 and TRBJ1-5; TRBD1 might be the D (5 bases). The V end lost 5 bases, the J end lost 8 bases, and 13 bases lay between the germline ends. The CDR3 extends over 13 amino acids. The germline V gene encodes CDR1 SGHVS and CDR2 FQNEAQ. CDR3: CASSPSGGEPQHF. The CDR3, as DNA: TGTGCCAGCAGCCCTAGTGGAGGGGAGCCCCAGCATTTT.

About this clone itself: The junction departs from germline at one end; a sequencing error may be responsible. This chain uses TRBV7-7 with TRBJ2-2, with D perhaps assigned TRBD1 or TRBD2 (6 bases each). Per the germline V gene, CDR1 is SSHAT and CDR2 is FNYEAQ (reference sequence). CDR3 length: 16 residues. This chain's CDR3 is CASSLGPRGGTGELFF. CDR3 DNA: TGTGCTAGCAGCTTAGGCCCCAGGGGAGGCACCGGGGAGCTGTTTTTT.

This chain joins TRBV4-1 and TRBJ1-1, with D possibly matching TRBD1 (6 bases). CDR3 length: 16 amino acids. Trimming cost V 6 bases and J 1 base, with 18 bases left between them. Germline CDR1 and CDR2: MGHRA and YSYEKL. The CDR3: CASRPRPTGENTEAFF. The CDR3 region has the DNA TGCGCCAGCAGACCGAGACCGACAGGAGAGAACACTGAAGCTTTCTTT.

This clone was observed a handful of times. The chain is built from TRBV6-5 and TRBJ1-1, with no clear D. CDR1 and CDR2 from the germline V gene are MNHEY and SVGAGI. The CDR3 covers 13 residues. V gave up 2 bases and J gave up 1 base, with 5 bases separating them. The chain's CDR3 is CASSYRANTEAFF. CDR3 sequence (DNA): TGTGCCAGCAGTTACAGGGCGAACACTGAAGCTTTCTTT.

The J gene is TRBJ1-2, the V gene TRBV27; tentative D call: TRBD1 (6 bases). The length of the CDR3 is 16 residues. Between the trimmed V and J ends, which lost 5 bases and 0 bases, there was a span of 16 bases. The germline V gene encodes CDR1 MNHEY and CDR2 SMNVEV (reference sequence). DNA for the CDR3: TGTGCCAGCAGTAGGACCCCGGGGGCGGCTAACTATGGCTACACCTTC. Translated, it gives CASSRTPGAANYGYTF.

This clone appeared a single time. The J gene is TRBJ2-3, the V gene TRBV5-1; D is undetermined. The germline V gene has CDR1 SGHRS and CDR2 YFSETQ. The CDR3 is made up of 14 amino acids. V was clipped by 1 base and J by 2 bases, with 8 bases between them. CDR3 nucleotide sequence: TGCGCCAGCAGCTTGTCCCCTGCCACAGATACGCAGTATTTT. Translated: CASSLSPATDTQYF.

The rearrangement links TRBV13 to TRBJ2-1; no reliable D call. The CDR3 totals 18 residues. V lost 1 base and J 0 bases, leaving 16 bases between the germline ends. Germline assignment: CDR1 PRHDT and CDR2 FYEKMQ (reference sequence). The CDR3 reads CASSLETGPQSSYNEQFF. The DNA for the CDR3 is TGTGCCAGCAGCTTAGAGACCGGGCCCCAGAGCTCCTACAATGAGCAGTTCTTC. The variable domain in full, completed from reference TRBV13 and TRBJ2-1, reads AAGVIQSPRHLIKEKRETATLKCYPIPRHDTVYWYQQGPGQDPQFLISFYEKMQSDKGSIPDRFSAQQFSDYHSELNMSSLELGDSALYFCASSLETGPQSSYNEQFFGPGTRLTVL.

This rearrangement joins TRBV7-9 to TRBJ1-2; no clear D. The CDR3 loop spans 14 amino acids. Trimming removed 6 bases at V and 4 bases at J, with 15 bases between. Germline CDR1 reads SEHNR; CDR2 reads FQNEAQ (reference sequence). CDR3 residues: CASSNPKGIYGYTF. The CDR3 DNA reads as TGTGCCAGCAGTAACCCAAAGGGTATCTATGGCTACACCTTC.

The chain is built from TRBV4-1 and TRBJ1-4; TRBD1 aligns across 8 bases. This CDR3 has 17 amino acids. Germline V lookup: CDR1 MGHRA, CDR2 YSYEKL. Trimming at V came to 0 bases and at J to 4 bases, leaving 7 bases not matched to a gene. DNA for the CDR3: TGCGCCAGCAGCCAAGATCGCGGGGACAGGCATAATGAAAAACTGTTTTTT. This sequence encodes CASSQDRGDRHNEKLFF.

This chain links TRBV2 with TRBJ1-2, with D perhaps TRBD1 (6 bases). CDR3 length equals 15 residues. V dropped 4 bases and J dropped 5 bases, with 17 bases sitting between them. Germline loops: CDR1 SNHLY, CDR2 FYNNEI. CDR3 region: CASSGTALFGYGYTF. Written as DNA, the CDR3 is TGTGCCAGCAGTGGGACAGCCCTCTTCGGGTATGGCTACACCTTC.